This note documents a single TCR beta chain sequence. These data come from a study of blood T cell repertoires in COVID-19. Germline V CDR1 and CDR2: LGHDT, YNNKEL (reference sequence). The CDR3 covers 17 residues. With V trimmed by 5 bases and J by 6 bases, 16 bases remained unmatched. In the authors' workflow: By means of reference gene primer amplification, nucleated cell counts were estimated. TCRdb's copy holds only in-frame clones and misses some; the assay was immunoSEQ multiplex PCR. V, J and clone size reflect that table, while D and trimming were determined from the DNA. The repertoire holds over 350,000 clones, with around 89% as singletons.

The chain joins TRBV3-1 (or the pseudogene TRBV3-2) to TRBJ2-1; 7 bases align to TRBD2. This sequence originates from a woman under 40 with acute or convalescent COVID-19. The sequenced material came from peripheral blood. Written as DNA, the CDR3 is TGTGCCAGCAGCAAGGGTTGGGCCGGGACTATAATCAATGAGCAGTTCTTC. This translates into CASSKGWAGTIINEQFF.